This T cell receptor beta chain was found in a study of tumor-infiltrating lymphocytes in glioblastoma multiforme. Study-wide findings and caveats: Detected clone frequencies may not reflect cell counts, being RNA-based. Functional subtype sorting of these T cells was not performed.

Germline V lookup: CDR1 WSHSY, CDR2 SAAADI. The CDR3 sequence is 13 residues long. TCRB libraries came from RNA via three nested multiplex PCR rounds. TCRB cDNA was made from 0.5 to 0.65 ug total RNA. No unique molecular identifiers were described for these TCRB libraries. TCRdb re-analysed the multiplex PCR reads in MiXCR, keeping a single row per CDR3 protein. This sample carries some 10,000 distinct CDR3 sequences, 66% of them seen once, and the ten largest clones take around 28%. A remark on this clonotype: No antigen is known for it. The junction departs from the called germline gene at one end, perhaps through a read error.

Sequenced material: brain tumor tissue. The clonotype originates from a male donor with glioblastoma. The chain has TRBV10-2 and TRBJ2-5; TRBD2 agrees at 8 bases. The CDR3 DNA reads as TGCGCCAGCAGCGTAGCGGGACAAGAGGCCCAGTACTTC. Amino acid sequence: CASSVAGQEAQYF.